This is a list of T cell receptor beta chains from one sample in a study of monozygotic twins with inflammatory bowel disease. From the 5' RACE reads, TCRdb lists one entry per CDR3 protein and no DNA. This sample's table has over 100,000 distinct CDR3 sequences. Material for sequencing was blood. These receptors were collected from a human donor with ulcerative colitis or Crohn's disease, or a healthy co-twin of an affected twin (not recorded which). Each CDR3 is given with its conserved first and last residue.

j_gene | v_gene | CDR3aa
TRBJ2-7 | TRBV20-1 | CSARDFGRGSYEQYF
TRBJ2-1 | TRBV10-3 | CAIGSWGSGNPYNEQFF
TRBJ2-5 | TRBV6-1 | CASSRSGRGQKTQNF
TRBJ2-3 | TRBV7-6 | CASSLAFEGSLGTDTQYF
TRBJ1-2 | TRBV12-3/TRBV12-4 | CASSLQLNYGYTF
TRBJ2-4 | TRBV5-1 | CASSLILTGGEGNIQYF
TRBJ2-1 | TRBV7-9 | CASSPGLAGGQLNEQFF
TRBJ2-5 | TRBV20-1 | CSAPTGQETQYF
TRBJ2-3 | TRBV28 | CATFEPTGGGITDTQYF
TRBJ1-1 | TRBV7-9 | CASSLEGGTEAFF
TRBJ2-7 | TRBV15 | CATSRPQADSYEQYF
TRBJ2-7 | TRBV7-9 | CASSPDYQRSYEQYF
TRBJ2-7 | TRBV28 | CASRAQRGGRLKYF
TRBJ2-1 | TRBV5-4 | CASRPGTRGDNEQFF
TRBJ2-3 | TRBV5-6 | CASSLGEGTDTQYF
TRBJ1-1 | TRBV7-9 | CASSLGGKNTEAFF
TRBJ1-4 | TRBV2 | CASSPAPGRDEKLFF
TRBJ2-7 | TRBV4-3 | CASSQDTVTYEQYF
TRBJ2-3 | TRBV6-1 | CASRSGGSTDTQYF
TRBJ2-5 | TRBV29-1 | CSVELGGTQYF
TRBJ2-3 | TRBV5-4 | CASSFWDKDTQYF
TRBJ2-6 | TRBV7-8 | CASSQSPTGANVLTF
TRBJ1-3 | TRBV12-3/TRBV12-4 | CASSQDGGNTIYF
TRBJ1-6 | TRBV24-1 | CATSDLRPIRQDNSPLHF
TRBJ2-2 | TRBV4-2 | CASSPLPHGGELFF
TRBJ2-3 | TRBV7-2 | CASKGGGPSTDTQYF
TRBJ1-1 | TRBV20-1 | CSARVGNTEAFF
TRBJ1-4 | TRBV5-1 | CASSSQGDPDEKLFF
TRBJ2-3 | TRBV5-1 | CASSFGQGPDTQYF
TRBJ1-2 | TRBV11-2 | CASSPLQAWDGYTF
TRBJ2-3 | TRBV9 | CASSVGEPSTDTQYF
TRBJ2-1 | TRBV20-1 | CSALEGSTYYNEQFF
TRBJ2-1 | TRBV7-9 | CASRPPRWDEQFF
TRBJ1-3 | TRBV7-3 | CASSPYSGNTIYF
TRBJ2-7 | TRBV20-1 | CSARGTAYEQYF
TRBJ2-4 | TRBV19 | CASTKTGAENIQYF
TRBJ2-7 | TRBV12-3/TRBV12-4 | CASRKGGQGEVYEQYF
TRBJ2-2 | TRBV5-6 | CASSLDFPTGELFF
TRBJ2-2 | TRBV7-2 | CASSLSGQENTGELFF